The clone carrying this T cell receptor (beta chain) was found a few times. Its antigen is unidentified. This record belongs to a study of early T cells in non-severe SARS-CoV-2 infection. Across the whole study: Unpaired chains resulted from sequencing bulk RNA of unsorted whole blood.

cDNA molecules, individually, were tagged with unique molecular identifiers. TCRdb reprocessed the 5' RACE reads with MiXCR, giving one entry per CDR3 protein. The sample has fewer than 30,000 distinct CDR3 sequences; approximately 5.1% are singletons. The V gene lost 0 bases and the J gene lost 0 bases, with 12 bases spanning the gap. This CDR3 has 16 amino acids. Germline CDR1 reads MNHEY; CDR2 reads SVGAGI. Regarding the study as a whole: Matching with VDJdb favored anti-spike CD8 responses (missing private and CD4 specificities).

The TCR originated in an adult who was a healthcare worker with PCR-confirmed SARS-CoV-2 infection or an uninfected control (not recorded which). V gene TRBV6-5 combines with J gene TRBJ2-7; D gene unclear. Material for sequencing was whole blood. CDR3 coding DNA: TGTGCCAGCAGTTACTCGAGATCAGAACACTCCTACGAGCAGTACTTC. Its translation is CASSYSRSEHSYEQYF.